This T cell receptor beta chain is drawn from a study of cytomegalovirus exposure and HLA in healthy donors (dated by TCRdb to about 2017). About the full investigation: The 500 to 700 repertoires of the first cohort and the 120 validation repertoires were produced on the same platform, according to a later analysis. The study aimed to test whether cataloging public T cell receptors could reveal signatures of past pathogen exposure. In addition to the first cohort of approximately 670 subjects, a separate validation cohort of about 120 different subjects was used. High-throughput TCR immunosequencing, statistical association of individual TCRs with disease status, and machine learning were combined to predict cytomegalovirus infection status. Summary of the overall study and its limitations: The validation cohort had no HLA typing available for a later analysis, so co-occurrence within that cohort was assessed over all 120 or so repertoires. Cytomegalovirus status was reported to be diagnosed by the classifier with high specificity and sensitivity in both the original and validation cohorts. A total of 164 TCR beta chains were listed by the study as associated with cytomegalovirus. Most TCR sequences were observed very rarely across donors, whereas some public TCRs were present in many individuals. The authors suggested that the approach could potentially be extended to other disease states and immunological phenotypes. Subsequent analysis determined that TCRs grouped into clusters in the first cohort also showed a tendency toward co-occurrence across the 130 or so validation repertoires, and 90% to 95% of cluster scores exceeded 0. In vitro tests confirmed that a few of the cytomegalovirus-associated TCR beta chains recognize cytomegalovirus antigens.

With regard to this clone: This clone's antigen is unknown. One base away there is no much larger clone; base qualities are not given.

The library relied on the immunoSEQ multiplex PCR assay. On the study's bioinformatics: A statistical classification framework was built to diagnose cytomegalovirus status from the catalog of TCR beta chain sequences. Held by TCRdb, this immuneACCESS table contains in-frame sequences only and omits some clones. Under half of the omission traces to an unresolved V gene where checked; the cause of the rest is unknown. V, J and clone size reflect that table, while D and trimming were determined from the DNA. The sample records roughly 220,000 clones, 85% to 95% of which are singletons. The top ten hold about 1% of the sample. Separate from the approximately 730-subject first cohort, the validation cohort of over 90 subjects was the group to which the donors belonged. Unmatched junction bases come to 8, with V trimmed by 5 bases and J by 6 bases. Its CDR3 holds 15 amino acids, cysteine through phenylalanine. Only the CDR3 DNA stays, 45 bases, in frame from base 1. The germline V gene yields MRHNA for CDR1 and SNTAGT for CDR2.

This receptor was obtained from a woman aged 18-29 years in good health and CMV-seronegative. Source material: PBMCs. The rearranged segments are TRBV6-4 and TRBJ2-1; TRBD2 agrees with 9 junctional bases. At the DNA level, the sequence is TGTGCCAGCAGTAGTCTAGCGGGAACCGCCAATGAGCAGTTCTTC. This yields the protein CASSSLAGTANEQFF.